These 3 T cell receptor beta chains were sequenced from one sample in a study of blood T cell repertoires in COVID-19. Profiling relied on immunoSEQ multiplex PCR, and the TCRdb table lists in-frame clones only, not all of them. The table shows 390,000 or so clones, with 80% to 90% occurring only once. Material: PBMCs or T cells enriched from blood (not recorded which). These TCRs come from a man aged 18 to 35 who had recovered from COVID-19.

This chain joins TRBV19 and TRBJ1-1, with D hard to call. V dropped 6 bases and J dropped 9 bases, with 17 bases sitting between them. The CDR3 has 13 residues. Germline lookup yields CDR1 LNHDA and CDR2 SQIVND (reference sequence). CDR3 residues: CASRPEVLEKAFF. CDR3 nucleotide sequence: TGTGCCAGTAGACCCGAGGTCCTGGAGAAAGCTTTCTTT.

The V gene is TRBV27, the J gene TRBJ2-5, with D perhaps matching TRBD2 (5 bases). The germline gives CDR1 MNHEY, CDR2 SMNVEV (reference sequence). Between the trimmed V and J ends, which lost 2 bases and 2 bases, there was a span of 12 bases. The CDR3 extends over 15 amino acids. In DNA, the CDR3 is TGTGCCAGCAGTTTAAGAGGGATGTTACAAGAGACCCAGTACTTC. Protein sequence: CASSLRGMLQETQYF.

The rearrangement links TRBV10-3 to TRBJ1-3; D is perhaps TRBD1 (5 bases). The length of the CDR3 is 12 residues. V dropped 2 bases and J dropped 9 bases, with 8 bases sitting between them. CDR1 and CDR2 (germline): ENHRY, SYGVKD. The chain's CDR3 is CAISEPQGTIYF. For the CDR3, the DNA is TGTGCCATCAGTGAGCCCCAGGGCACCATATATTTT.